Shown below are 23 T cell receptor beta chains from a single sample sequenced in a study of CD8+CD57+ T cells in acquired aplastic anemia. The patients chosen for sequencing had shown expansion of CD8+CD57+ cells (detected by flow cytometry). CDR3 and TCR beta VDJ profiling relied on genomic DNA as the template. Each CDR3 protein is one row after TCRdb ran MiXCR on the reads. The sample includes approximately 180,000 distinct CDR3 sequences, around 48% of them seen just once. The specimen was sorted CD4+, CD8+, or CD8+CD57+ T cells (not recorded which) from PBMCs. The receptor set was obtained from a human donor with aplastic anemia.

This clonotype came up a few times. CDR3 sequence: CATSESGTGGQPQHF. In DNA form, the CDR3 reads TGTGCCACCAGTGAGTCAGGGACAGGGGGTCAGCCCCAGCATTTT. This rearrangement joins TRBV24-1 to TRBJ1-5, with 11 bases lining up with TRBD1. This CDR3 spans 15 amino acids. Germline CDR1 and CDR2: KGHDR and SFDVKD. V lost 4 bases, J lost 6 bases, and 4 bases stayed unmatched.

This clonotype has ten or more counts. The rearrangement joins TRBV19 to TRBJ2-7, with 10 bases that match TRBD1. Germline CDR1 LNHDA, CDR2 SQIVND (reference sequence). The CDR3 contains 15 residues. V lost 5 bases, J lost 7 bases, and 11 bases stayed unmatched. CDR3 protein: CASSRERTGGSEQYF. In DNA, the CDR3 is TGTGCCAGTAGTCGGGAAAGGACAGGGGGTAGTGAGCAGTACTTC.

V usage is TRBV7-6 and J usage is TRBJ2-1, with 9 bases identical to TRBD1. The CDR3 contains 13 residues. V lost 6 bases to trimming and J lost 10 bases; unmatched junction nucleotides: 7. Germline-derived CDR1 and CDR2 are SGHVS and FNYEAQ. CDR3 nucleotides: TGTGCCAGCAGTTCACAGGGGGCAAGAGAGCAGTTCTTC. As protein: CASSSQGAREQFF.

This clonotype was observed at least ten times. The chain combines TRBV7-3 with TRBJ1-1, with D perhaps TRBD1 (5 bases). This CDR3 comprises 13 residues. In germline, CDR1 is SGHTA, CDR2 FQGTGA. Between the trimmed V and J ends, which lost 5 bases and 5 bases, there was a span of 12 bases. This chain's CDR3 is CASSEGRITEAFF. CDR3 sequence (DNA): TGTGCCAGCAGCGAGGGGCGGATAACTGAAGCTTTCTTT.

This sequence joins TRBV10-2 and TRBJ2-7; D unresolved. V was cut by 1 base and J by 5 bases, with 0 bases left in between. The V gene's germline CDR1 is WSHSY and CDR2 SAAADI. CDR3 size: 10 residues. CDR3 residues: CASSEYEQYF. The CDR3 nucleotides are TGCGCCAGCAGTGAGTACGAGCAGTACTTC.

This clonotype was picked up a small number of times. CDR3 nucleotide sequence: TGTGCCAGCAGGCCCGCCTCCGGGACAGGGCTGGGGAATGAGCAGTTCTTC. It codes for CASRPASGTGLGNEQFF. V is TRBV25-1 and J is TRBJ2-1; TRBD1 aligns across 9 bases. The germline V gene encodes CDR1 MGHDK and CDR2 SYGVNS. The CDR3 length is 17 residues. The junction had 16 bases not matched to a gene; V was cut back by 6 bases and J by 7 bases.

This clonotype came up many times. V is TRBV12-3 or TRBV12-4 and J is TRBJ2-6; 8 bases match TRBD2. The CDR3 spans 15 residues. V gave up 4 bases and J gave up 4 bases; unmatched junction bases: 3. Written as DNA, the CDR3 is TGTGCCAGCAGTTCGGGGGGGAGCGGGGCCAACGTCCTGACTTTC. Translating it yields CASSSGGSGANVLTF.

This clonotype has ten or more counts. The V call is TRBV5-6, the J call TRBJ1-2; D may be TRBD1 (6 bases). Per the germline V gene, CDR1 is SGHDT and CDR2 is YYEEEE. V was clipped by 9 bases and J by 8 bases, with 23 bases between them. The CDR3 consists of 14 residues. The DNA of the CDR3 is TGTGCCACCTTACCGCTGGGGGGGCTGCGGGGCTACACCTTC. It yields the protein CATLPLGGLRGYTF. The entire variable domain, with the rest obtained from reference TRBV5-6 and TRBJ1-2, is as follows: DAGVTQSPTHLIKTRGQQVTLRCSPKSGHDTVSWYQQALGQGPQFIFQYYEEEERQRGNFPDRFSGHQFPNYSSELNVNALLLGDSALYLCATLPLGGLRGYTFGSGTRLTVV.

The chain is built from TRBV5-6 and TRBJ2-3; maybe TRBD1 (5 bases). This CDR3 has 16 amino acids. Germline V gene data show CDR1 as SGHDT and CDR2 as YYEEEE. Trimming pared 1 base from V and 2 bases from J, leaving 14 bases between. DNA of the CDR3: TGTGCCAGCAGCTTGTCGAAGGGGTCGACCACAGATACGCAGTATTTT. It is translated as CASSLSKGSTTDTQYF.

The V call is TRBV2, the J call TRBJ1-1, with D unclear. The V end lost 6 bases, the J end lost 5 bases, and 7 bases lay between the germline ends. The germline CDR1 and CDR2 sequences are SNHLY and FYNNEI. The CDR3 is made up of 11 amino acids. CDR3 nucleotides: TGTGCCAGCAGGGGGAATACTGAAGCTTTCTTT. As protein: CASRGNTEAFF.

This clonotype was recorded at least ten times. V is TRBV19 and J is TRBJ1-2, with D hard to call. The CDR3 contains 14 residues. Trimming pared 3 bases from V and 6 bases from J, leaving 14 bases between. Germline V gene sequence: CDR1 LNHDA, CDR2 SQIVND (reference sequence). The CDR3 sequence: CASSIPWERHGYTF. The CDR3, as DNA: TGTGCCAGTAGTATTCCCTGGGAGAGGCATGGCTACACCTTC.

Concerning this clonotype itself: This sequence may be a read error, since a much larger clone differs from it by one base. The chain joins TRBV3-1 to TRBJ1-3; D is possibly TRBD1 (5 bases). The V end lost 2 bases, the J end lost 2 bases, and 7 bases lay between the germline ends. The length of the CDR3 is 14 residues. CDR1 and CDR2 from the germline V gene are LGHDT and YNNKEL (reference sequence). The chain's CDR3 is CASSQRTTGNTIYF. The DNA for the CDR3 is TGTGCCAGCAGCCAACGGACAACTGGAAACACCATATATTTT.

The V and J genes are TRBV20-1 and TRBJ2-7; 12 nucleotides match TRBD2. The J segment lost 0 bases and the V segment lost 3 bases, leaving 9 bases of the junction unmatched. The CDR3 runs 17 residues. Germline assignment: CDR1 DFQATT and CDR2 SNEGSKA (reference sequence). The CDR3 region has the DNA TGCAGTGCTAGTAGGAGTCTAGCGGGAGGGAGCTCCTACGAGCAGTACTTC. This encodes CSASRSLAGGSSYEQYF.

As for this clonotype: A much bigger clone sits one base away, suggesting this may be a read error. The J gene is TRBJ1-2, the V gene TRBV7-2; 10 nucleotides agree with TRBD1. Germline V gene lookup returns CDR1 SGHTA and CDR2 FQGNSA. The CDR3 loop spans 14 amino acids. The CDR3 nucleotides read TGTGCCAGCAGCTTAACGACAGGGGGCAATGGCCACACCTTC. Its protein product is CASSLTTGGNGHTF.

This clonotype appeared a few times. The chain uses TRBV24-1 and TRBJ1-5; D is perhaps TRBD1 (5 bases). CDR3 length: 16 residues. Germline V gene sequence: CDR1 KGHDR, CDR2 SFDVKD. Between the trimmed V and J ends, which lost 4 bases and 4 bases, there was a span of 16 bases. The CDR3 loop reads CATSDPQGSPNQPQHF. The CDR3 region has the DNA TGTGCCACCAGTGACCCGCAGGGTAGTCCGAATCAGCCCCAGCATTTT.

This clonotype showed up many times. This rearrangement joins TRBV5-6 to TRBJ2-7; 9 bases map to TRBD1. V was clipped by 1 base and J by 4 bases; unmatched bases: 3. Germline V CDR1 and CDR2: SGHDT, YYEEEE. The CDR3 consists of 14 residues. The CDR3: CASSLYRGRYEQYF. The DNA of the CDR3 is TGTGCCAGCAGCTTGTACAGGGGGCGATACGAGCAGTACTTC.

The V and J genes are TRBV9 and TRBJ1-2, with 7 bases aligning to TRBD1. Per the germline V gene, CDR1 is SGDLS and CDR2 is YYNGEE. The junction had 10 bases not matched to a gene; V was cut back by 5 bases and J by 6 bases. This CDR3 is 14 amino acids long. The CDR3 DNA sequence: TGTGCCAGCAGTGCCCAAGACAGGGTGCATGGCTACACCTTC. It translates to CASSAQDRVHGYTF.

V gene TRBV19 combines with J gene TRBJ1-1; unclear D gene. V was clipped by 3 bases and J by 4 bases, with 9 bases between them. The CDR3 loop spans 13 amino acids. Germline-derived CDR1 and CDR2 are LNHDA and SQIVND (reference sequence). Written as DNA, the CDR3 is TGTGCCAGTAGTATGTCCTTCTCCACTGAAGCTTTCTTT. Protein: CASSMSFSTEAFF.

The CDR3 is CATSRTERHNEQFF. CDR3 nucleotides: TGTGCCACCAGCCGGACTGAGAGGCACAATGAGCAGTTCTTC. The rearrangement joins TRBV15 to TRBJ2-1; tentatively, D is TRBD2 (5 bases). The CDR3 has 14 amino acids. V was clipped by 5 bases and J by 5 bases, with 13 bases between them. Germline V gives CDR1 LNHNV, CDR2 YYDKDF (reference sequence).

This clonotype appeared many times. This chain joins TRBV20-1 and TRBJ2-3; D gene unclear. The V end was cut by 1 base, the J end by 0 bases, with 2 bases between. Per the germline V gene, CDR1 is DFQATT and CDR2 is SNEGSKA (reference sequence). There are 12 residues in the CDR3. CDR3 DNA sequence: TGCAGTGCTAGAGCTAGCACAGATACGCAGTATTTT. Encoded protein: CSARASTDTQYF.

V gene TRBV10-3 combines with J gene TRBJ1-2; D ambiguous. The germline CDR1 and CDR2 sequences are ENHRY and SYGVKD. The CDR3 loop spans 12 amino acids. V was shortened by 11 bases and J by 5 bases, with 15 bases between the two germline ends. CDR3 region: CAQRGGPYGYTF. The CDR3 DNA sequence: TGTGCCCAGAGAGGAGGACCGTATGGCTACACCTTC.

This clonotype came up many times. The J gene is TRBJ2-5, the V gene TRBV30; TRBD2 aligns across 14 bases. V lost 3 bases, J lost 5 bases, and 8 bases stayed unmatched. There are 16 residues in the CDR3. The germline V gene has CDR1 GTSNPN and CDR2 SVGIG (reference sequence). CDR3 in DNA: TGTGCCTGGAGCCGGGGGACTAGCGGGAGAGGGGAGACCCAGTACTTC. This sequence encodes CAWSRGTSGRGETQYF.

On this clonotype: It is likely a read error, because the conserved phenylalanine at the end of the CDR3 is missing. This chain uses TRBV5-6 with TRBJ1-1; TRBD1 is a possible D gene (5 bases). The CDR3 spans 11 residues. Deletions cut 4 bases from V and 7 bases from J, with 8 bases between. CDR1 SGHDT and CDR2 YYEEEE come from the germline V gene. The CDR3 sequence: CASSRQLEAFS. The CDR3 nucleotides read TGTGCCAGCAGCCGACAGCTTGAAGCTTTCTCT.